This section outlines one T cell receptor (beta chain) sequence together with its context. Compared with germline, one end of the junction differs, possibly owing to a read error. This sample is part of a study of shared clonotypes between healthy human individuals. Negatively enriched CD4+ T cells were divided by CD45RA into naive and memory. Assay runs were performed at deep level. In the original analysis: Because ImmunoSEQ provided only junction sequences with no quality scores, the filtering differed. The table came from immunoSEQ multiplex PCR; TCRdb's copy has only in-frame clones and leaves some out. The D gene and trimming were derived from the DNA, and the V and J assignments and clone size from that table. The table includes some 2 million clones, around 95% detected once. This CDR3 has 12 amino acids. The germline gives CDR1 LNHDA, CDR2 SQIVND (reference sequence).

The sample was naive CD4+ T cells sorted from blood. The subset was: CD45RA+ positively selected. The TCR sequence derives from a man between 18 and 29 years old in good health. The rearrangement uses TRBV19 and TRBJ2-1; 10 bases align to TRBD2. CDR3 nucleotides: TGTGCCAGTAGTATCGAGCGGGAGGGCCTGCTCTTC. Translation: CASSIEREGLLF.